Sequencing of this T cell receptor beta chain was carried out in a study of metastatic and nonmetastatic thyroid tumors. V dropped 5 bases and J dropped 0; count of bases not matched to a gene: 5. The CDR3 is made up of 16 amino acids. Germline CDR1 reads SGHRS; CDR2 reads YFSETQ. All patients were untreated before thyroid surgery. This clone was seen at least ten times. TCRdb reprocessed the PCR reads using MiXCR. The data contain roughly 34,000 clones, about 15% of them singletons. Sequencing used blood. The receptor's source is a male donor with papillary thyroid cancer or a benign thyroid nodule (not recorded which). Some clones in this sample may be carry-over from other donors' samples. The chain employs TRBV5-1 and TRBJ2-6, with 7 bases matching TRBD1. CDR3 coding DNA: TGCGCCAGCAGTAGACAGGGCGCCTCTGGGGCCAACGTCCTGACTTTC. Translated: CASSRQGASGANVLTF.